This T cell receptor (beta chain) comes out of a study of cytomegalovirus exposure and HLA in healthy donors. Looking at the study overall: The study placed approximately 78% of its 350 to 400 genotyped donors in the Caucasian-associated ancestry cluster.

There were likely unrecorded immune exposures, though donors were nominally healthy when sampled. Use of 60 Vbeta and 13 Jbeta primers characterized the PCR. Profiled with immunoSEQ multiplex PCR; TCRdb holds only in-frame clones, not every one. This sample yields about 150,000 clones, of which about 86% are seen a single time; roughly 1.9% belongs to the top ten. Whole-study results and caveats: The study assumed roughly uniform donor sequencing depth for presence/absence analyses.

In regard to this clone: Its target is not known.

The CDR3 sequence is 16 residues long. CDR1 MDHEN and CDR2 SYDVKM come from the germline V gene. The trim removed 4 bases at V and 8 bases at J, leaving 11 bases unmatched. The TCR was taken from a woman between 18 and 29 years old in good health and CMV-seronegative. Sequences were obtained from PBMCs. This chain joins TRBV28 and TRBJ2-3; 11 nucleotides match TRBD2. CDR3 coding DNA: TGTGCCAGCAGTTCCCCCGGGACTAGCGGAAGTGGTACGCAGTATTTT. Its protein is CASSSPGTSGSGTQYF.